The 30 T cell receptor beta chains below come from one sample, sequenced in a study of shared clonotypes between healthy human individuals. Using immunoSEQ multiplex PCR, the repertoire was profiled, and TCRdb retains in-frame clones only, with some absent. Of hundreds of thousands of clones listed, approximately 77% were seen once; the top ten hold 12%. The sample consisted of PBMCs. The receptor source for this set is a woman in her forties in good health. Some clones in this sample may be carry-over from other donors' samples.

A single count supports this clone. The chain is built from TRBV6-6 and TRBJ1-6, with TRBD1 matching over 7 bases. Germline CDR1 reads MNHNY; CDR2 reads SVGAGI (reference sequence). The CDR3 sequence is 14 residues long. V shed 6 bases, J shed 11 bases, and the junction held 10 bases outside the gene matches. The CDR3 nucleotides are TGTGCCAGCAGCCCTACAGGGGAAGAGACACCCCTCCACTTT. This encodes CASSPTGEETPLHF.

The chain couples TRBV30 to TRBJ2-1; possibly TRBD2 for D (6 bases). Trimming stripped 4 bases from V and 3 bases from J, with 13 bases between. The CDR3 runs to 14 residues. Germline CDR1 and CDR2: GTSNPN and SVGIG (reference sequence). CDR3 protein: CAWTPGTYYNEQFF. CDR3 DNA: TGTGCCTGGACCCCCGGGACTTACTACAATGAGCAGTTCTTC.

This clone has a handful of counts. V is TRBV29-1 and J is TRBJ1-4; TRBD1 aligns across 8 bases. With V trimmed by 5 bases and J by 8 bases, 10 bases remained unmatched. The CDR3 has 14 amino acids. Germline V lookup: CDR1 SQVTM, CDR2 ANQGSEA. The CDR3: CSVTGRDRREKLFF. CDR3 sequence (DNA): TGCAGCGTTACGGGCCGGGACAGGAGGGAAAAACTGTTTTTT.

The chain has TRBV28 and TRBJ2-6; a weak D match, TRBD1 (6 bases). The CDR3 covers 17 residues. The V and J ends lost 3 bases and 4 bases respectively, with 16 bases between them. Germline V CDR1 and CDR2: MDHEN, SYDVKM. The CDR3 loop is CASSFSAGAAGANVLTF. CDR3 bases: TGTGCCAGCAGTTTTTCAGCAGGGGCCGCGGGGGCCAACGTCCTGACTTTC. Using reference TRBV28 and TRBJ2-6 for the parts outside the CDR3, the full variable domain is DVKVTQSSRYLVKRTGEKVFLECVQDMDHENMFWYRQDPGLGLRLIYFSYDVKMKEKGDIPEGYSVSREKKERFSLILESASTNQTSMYLCASSFSAGAAGANVLTFGAGSRLTVL.

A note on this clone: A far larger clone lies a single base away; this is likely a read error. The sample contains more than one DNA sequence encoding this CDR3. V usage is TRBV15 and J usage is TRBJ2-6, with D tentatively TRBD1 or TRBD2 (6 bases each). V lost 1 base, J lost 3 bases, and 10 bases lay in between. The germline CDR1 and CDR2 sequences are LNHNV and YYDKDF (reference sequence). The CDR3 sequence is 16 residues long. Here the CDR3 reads CATSRGGARGANVLTF. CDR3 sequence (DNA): TGTGCCACCAGCAGAGGGGGGGCGCGTGGGGCCAACGTCCTGACTTTC.

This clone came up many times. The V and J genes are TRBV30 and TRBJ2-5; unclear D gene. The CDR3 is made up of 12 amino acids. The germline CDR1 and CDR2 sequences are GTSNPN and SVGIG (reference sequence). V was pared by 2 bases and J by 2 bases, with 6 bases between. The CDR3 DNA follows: TGTGCCTGGAGTCGTCAGCAAGAGACCCAGTACTTC. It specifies CAWSRQQETQYF.

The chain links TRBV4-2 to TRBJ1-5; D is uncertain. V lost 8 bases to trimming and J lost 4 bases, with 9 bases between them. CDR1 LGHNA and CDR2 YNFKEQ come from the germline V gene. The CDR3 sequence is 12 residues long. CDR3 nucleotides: TGTGCCAGCGCGGACGCAAATCAGCCCCAGCATTTT. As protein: CASADANQPQHF.

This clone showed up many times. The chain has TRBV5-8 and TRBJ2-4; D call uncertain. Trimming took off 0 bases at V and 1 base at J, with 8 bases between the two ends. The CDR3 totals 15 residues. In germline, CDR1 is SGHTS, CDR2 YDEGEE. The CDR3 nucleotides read TGTGCCAGCAGCTTGGTATCCACGGCCAAAAACATTCAGTACTTC. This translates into CASSLVSTAKNIQYF.

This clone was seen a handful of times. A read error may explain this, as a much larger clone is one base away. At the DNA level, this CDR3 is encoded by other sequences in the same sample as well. CDR3 region: CASSLDRYYGYTF. CDR3 bases: TGTGCCAGCAGCTTGGACAGGTACTATGGCTACACCTTC. J is TRBJ1-2 and V is TRBV7-2; 7 bases fit TRBD1. The CDR3 contains 13 residues. Looked up from germline, CDR1 is SGHTA and CDR2 is FQGNSA. Trimming removed 3 bases from V and 3 bases from J; junction bases left unmatched: 1.

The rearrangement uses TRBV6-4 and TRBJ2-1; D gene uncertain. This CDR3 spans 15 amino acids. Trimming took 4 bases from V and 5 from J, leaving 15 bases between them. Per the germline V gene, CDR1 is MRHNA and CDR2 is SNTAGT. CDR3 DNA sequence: TGTGCCAGCAGTGTCGAACACAGAGAAGACAATGAGCAGTTCTTC. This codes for CASSVEHREDNEQFF.

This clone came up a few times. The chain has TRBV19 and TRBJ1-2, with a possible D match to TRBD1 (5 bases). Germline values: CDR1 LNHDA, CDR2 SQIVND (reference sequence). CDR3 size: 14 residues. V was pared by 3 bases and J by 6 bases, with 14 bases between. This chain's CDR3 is CASSMSAGLNGYTF. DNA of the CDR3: TGTGCCAGTAGTATGTCAGCAGGGTTGAATGGCTACACCTTC.

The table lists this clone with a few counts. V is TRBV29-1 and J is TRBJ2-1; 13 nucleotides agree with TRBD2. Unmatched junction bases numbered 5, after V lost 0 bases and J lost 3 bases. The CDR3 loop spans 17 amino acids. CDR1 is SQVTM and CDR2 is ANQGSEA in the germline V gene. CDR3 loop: CSVEDPGTSGNYNEQFF. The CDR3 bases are TGCAGCGTTGAAGACCCCGGGACTAGCGGGAACTACAATGAGCAGTTCTTC.

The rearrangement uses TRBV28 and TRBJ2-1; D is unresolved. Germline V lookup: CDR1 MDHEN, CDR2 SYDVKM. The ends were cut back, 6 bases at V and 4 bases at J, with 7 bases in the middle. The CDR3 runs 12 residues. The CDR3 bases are TGTGCCAGCAGCTCCTTATACAATGAGCAGTTCTTC. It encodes CASSSLYNEQFF.

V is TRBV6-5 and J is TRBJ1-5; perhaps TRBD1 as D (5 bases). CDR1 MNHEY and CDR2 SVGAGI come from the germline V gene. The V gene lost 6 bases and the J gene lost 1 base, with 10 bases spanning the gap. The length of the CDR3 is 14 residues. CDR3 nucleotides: TGTGCCAGCAGCGTCCGGGACAGCAATCAGCCCCAGCATTTT. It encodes CASSVRDSNQPQHF.

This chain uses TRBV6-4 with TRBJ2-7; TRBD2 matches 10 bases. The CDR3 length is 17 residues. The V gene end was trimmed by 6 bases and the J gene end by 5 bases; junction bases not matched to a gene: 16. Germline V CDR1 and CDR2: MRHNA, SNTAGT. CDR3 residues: CASSRRPSGRPLDEQYF. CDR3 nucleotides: TGTGCCAGCAGCCGACGTCCTAGCGGGAGACCTTTGGACGAGCAGTACTTC.

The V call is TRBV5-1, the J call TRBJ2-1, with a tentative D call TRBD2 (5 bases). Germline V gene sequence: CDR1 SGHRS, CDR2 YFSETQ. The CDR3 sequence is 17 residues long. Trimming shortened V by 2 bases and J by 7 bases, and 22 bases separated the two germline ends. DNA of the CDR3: TGCGCCAGCAGCTTCGGGTACCAGCGGTCGAGAATTAATGAGCAGTTCTTC. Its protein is CASSFGYQRSRINEQFF.

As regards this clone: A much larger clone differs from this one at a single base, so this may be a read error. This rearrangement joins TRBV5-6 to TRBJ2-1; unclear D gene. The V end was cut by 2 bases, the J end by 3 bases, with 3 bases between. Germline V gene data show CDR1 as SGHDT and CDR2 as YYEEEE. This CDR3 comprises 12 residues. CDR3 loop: CASSFRYNEQFF. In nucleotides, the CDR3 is TGTGCCAGCAGCTTCCGCTACAATGAGCAGTTCTTC. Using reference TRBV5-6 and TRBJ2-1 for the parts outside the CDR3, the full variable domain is DAGVTQSPTHLIKTRGQQVTLRCSPKSGHDTVSWYQQALGQGPQFIFQYYEEEERQRGNFPDRFSGHQFPNYSSELNVNALLLGDSALYLCASSFRYNEQFFGPGTRLTVL.

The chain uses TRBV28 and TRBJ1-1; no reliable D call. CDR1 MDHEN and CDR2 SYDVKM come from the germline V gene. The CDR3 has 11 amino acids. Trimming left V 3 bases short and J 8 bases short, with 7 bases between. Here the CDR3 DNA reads TGTGCCAGCAGTTTCATAGGGGAAGCTTTCTTT. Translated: CASSFIGEAFF.

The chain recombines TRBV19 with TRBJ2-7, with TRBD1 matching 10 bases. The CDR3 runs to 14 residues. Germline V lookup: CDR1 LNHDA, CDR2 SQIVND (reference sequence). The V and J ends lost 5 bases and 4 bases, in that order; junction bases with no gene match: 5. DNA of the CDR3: TGTGCCAGTAGTGGCTGGACAGGGGGGTACGAGCAGTACTTC. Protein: CASSGWTGGYEQYF.

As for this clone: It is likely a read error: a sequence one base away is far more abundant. The chain's CDR3 is CASPQGAPDAQYF. The CDR3 DNA reads TGTGCCAGCCCCCAGGGGGCCCCAGATGCGCAGTATTTT. The V call is TRBV7-9, the J call TRBJ2-3; 8 bases align to TRBD1. Germline loops: CDR1 SEHNR, CDR2 FQNEAQ (reference sequence). The CDR3 consists of 13 residues. The entire variable domain, with the rest obtained from reference TRBV7-9 and TRBJ2-3, is as follows: DTGVSQNPRHKITKRGQNVTFRCDPISEHNRLYWYRQTLGQGPEFLTYFQNEAQLEKSRLLSDRFSAERPKGSFSTLEIQRTEQGDSAMYLCASPQGAPDAQYFGPGTRLTVL.

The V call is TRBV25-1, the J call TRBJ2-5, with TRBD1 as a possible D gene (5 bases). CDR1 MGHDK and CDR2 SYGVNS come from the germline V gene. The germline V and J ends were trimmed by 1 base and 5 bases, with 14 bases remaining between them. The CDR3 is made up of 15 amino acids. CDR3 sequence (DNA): TGTGCCAGCAGTGAATCGCCAGGGATGGGGGAGACCCAGTACTTC. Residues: CASSESPGMGETQYF.

CDR3: CASSFAGLGTEAFF. The CDR3 nucleotides read TGCGCCAGCAGCTTCGCCGGCCTGGGCACTGAAGCTTTCTTT. The rearrangement joins TRBV5-1 to TRBJ1-1; D gene ambiguous. In germline, CDR1 is SGHRS, CDR2 YFSETQ. The CDR3 sequence is 14 residues long. V shed 2 bases and J shed 4 bases, with 12 bases lying between them.

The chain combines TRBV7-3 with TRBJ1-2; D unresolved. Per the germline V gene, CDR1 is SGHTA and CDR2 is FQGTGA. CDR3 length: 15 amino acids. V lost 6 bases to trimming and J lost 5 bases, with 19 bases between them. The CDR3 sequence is CASRSRLDGAYGYTF. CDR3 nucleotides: TGTGCCAGCAGGTCCCGATTGGACGGAGCTTATGGCTACACCTTC. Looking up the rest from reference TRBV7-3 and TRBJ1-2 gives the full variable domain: GAGVSQTPSNKVTEKGKYVELRCDPISGHTALYWYRQSLGQGPEFLIYFQGTGAADDSGLPNDRFFAVRPEGSVSTLKIQRTERGDSAVYLCASRSRLDGAYGYTFGSGTRLTVV.

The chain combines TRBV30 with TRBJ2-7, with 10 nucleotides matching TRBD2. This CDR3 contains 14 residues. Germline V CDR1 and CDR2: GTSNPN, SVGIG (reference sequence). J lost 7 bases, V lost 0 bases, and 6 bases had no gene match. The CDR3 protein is CAWSVLAGVGEQYF. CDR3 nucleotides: TGTGCCTGGAGTGTTCTAGCGGGAGTCGGTGAGCAGTACTTC.

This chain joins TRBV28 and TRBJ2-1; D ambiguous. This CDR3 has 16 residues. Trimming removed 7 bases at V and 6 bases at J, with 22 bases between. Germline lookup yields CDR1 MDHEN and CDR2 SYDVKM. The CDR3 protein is CASTPNKGLKVNEQFF. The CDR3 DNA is TGTGCCAGCACCCCCAACAAGGGATTGAAGGTCAATGAGCAGTTCTTC.

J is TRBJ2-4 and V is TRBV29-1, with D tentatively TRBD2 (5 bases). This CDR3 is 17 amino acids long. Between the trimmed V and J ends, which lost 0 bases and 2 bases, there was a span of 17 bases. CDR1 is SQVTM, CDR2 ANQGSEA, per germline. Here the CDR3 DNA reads TGCAGCGTTGAAGATTCCTTCGGGGTTGGGTCCAAAAACATTCAGTACTTC. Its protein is CSVEDSFGVGSKNIQYF.

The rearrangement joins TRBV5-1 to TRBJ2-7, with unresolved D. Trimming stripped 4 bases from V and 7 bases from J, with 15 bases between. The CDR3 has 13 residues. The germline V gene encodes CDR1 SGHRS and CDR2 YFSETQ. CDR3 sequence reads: CASSLLQVSEQYF. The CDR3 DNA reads TGCGCCAGCAGCCTTCTCCAAGTTTCTGAGCAGTACTTC.

The CDR3 DNA reads as TGTGCCAGCAGGGAGACAGGGCGGACTGAAGCTTTCTTT. Protein product: CASRETGRTEAFF. This sequence joins TRBV6-4 and TRBJ1-1, with 7 nucleotides matching TRBD1. The CDR3 spans 13 residues. Looked up from germline, CDR1 is MRHNA and CDR2 is SNTAGT. The junction had 6 bases not matched to a gene; V was cut back by 6 bases and J by 5 bases.

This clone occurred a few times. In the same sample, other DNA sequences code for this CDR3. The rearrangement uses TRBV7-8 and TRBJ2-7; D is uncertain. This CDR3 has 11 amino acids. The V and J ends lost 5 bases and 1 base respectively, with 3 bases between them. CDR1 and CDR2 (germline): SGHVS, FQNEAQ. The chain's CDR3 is CASSPSYEQYF. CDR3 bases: TGTGCCAGCAGCCCGTCCTACGAGCAGTACTTC.

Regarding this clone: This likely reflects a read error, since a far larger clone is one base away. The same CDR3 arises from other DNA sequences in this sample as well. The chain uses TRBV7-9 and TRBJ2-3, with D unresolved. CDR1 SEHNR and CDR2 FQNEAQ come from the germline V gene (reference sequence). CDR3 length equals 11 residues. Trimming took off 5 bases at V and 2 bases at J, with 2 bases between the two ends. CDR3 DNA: TGTGCCAGCAGCCTCACAGATACGCAGTATTTT. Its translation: CASSLTDTQYF.